The T cell receptor (beta chain) under discussion was sequenced for a study of OX40 agonist ivuxolimab in advanced cancers. The overall study: Hepatocellular carcinoma, melanoma, renal cell or head and neck cancer was diagnosed in the dose-escalation patients. Study-wide results and limits: Clonal expansion by week 6 occurred in CD4+ and CD8+ blood T cells (at 0.1 to 3.0 mg/kg).

Some clones are missing from TCRdb's copy, which holds only in-frame ones; the method was immunoSEQ multiplex PCR. The sample lists about 46,000 clones, around nine tenths occurring once. Concerning this clone: Its cognate antigen is unknown.

This CDR3 is built from 12 residues. Per germline, CDR1 SQVTM and CDR2 ANQGSEA. The V and J ends lost 5 bases and 6 bases, in that order; junction bases with no gene match: 3. V gene TRBV29-1 combines with J gene TRBJ2-2, with 7 bases lining up with TRBD1. Sequencing used CD4+ or CD8+ T cells sorted from blood, obtained in a trial of the OX40 agonist ivuxolimab. This sequence originates from an adult with an advanced solid tumor such as melanoma, head and neck, liver or kidney cancer. The CDR3 region is CSVYRGAGELFF. As DNA, the CDR3 is TGCAGCGTTTACAGGGGCGCCGGGGAGCTGTTTTTT.